This T cell receptor beta chain derives from a study of CD8+CD57+ T cells in acquired aplastic anemia. Germline CDR1 MNHNS, CDR2 SASEGT. The CDR3 consists of 14 residues. Losses at the gene ends were 7 bases for V and 4 bases for J; bases not matched to a gene: 8. TCR beta VDJ and CDR3 profiling used genomic DNA as template. MiXCR, applied by TCRdb to the reads, yields one record per CDR3 protein. The top ten hold roughly 15% of the sample, which has about 190,000 distinct CDR3 sequences, less than 65% seen once. This clonotype occurred many times. The sequenced sample consisted of sorted CD4+, CD8+, or CD8+CD57+ T cells (not recorded which) from PBMCs. The rearrangement joins TRBV6-1 to TRBJ2-3, with TRBD2 matching over 7 bases. This sequence originates from a human donor in good health, serving as a control. This chain's CDR3 is CASNAGRGPDTQYF. The CDR3 DNA sequence: TGTGCCAGCAATGCAGGGAGGGGCCCAGATACGCAGTATTTT.